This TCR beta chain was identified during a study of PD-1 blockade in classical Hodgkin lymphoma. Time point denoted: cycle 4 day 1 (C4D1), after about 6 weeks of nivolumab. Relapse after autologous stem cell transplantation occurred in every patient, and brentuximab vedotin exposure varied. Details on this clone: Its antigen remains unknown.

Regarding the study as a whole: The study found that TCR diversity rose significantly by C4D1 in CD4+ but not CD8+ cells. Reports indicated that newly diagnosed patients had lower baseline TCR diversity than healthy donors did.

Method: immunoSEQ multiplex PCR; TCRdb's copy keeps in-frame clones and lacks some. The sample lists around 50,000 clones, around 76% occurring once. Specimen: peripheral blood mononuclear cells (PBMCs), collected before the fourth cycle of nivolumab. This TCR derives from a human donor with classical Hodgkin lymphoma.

CDR3 coding DNA: TGTGCCAGCAGTTTATATGTGTATTCCGGGGATTACGAGCAGTACTTC. Translated, it gives CASSLYVYSGDYEQYF. This sequence joins TRBV28 and TRBJ2-7; a possible D gene is TRBD2 (5 bases). Germline loops: CDR1 MDHEN, CDR2 SYDVKM. The germline V and J ends were trimmed by 1 base and 4 bases, with 17 bases remaining between them. The CDR3 covers 16 residues.